The rows below give T cell receptor beta chains drawn from one sample of a study of metastatic and nonmetastatic thyroid tumors. Using MiXCR, TCRdb re-called clones from the PCR reads. The table lists fewer than 100,000 clones, about 15% of them singletons. The sequenced material came from blood. The receptors here all came from a female donor with papillary thyroid cancer or a benign thyroid nodule (not recorded which). Some clones in this sample may be carry-over from other donors' samples. Both conserved end residues are part of each CDR3. The order of the fields is CDR3 protein, CDR3 DNA, J gene, clone size, D gene, V gene. A D gene is named only where the DNA matches it firmly. Where a row states a size, it is once, few, many or the class of an expanded clone; other rows omit it.

CDR3 protein: CASSDGTGGNSPLHF
CDR3 DNA: TGTGCCAGCAGCGATGGGACAGGGGGCAATTCACCCCTCCACTTT
J gene: TRBJ1-6
clone size: .
D gene: TRBD1
V gene: TRBV9

CDR3 protein: CSARDLGAFF
CDR3 DNA: TGCAGTGCTAGAGATCTGGGGGCTTTCTTT
J gene: TRBJ1-1
clone size: .
D gene: .
V gene: TRBV20-1

CDR3 protein: CASSVRGHEEKLFF
CDR3 DNA: TGTGCCAGCAGCGTCAGGGGGCACGAAGAAAAACTGTTTTTT
J gene: TRBJ1-4
clone size: many
D gene: TRBD1
V gene: TRBV9

CDR3 protein: CASNFGYSTPEQYF
CDR3 DNA: TGCGCCAGCAACTTTGGATATAGTACACCTGAGCAGTACTTC
J gene: TRBJ2-7
clone size: .
D gene: .
V gene: TRBV5-1

CDR3 protein: CASSLGGTSYEQYF
CDR3 DNA: TGCGCCAGCAGCTTGGGGGGTACCTCCTACGAGCAGTACTTC
J gene: TRBJ2-7
clone size: .
D gene: .
V gene: TRBV5-6

CDR3 protein: CAISETSGGNNEQFF
CDR3 DNA: TGTGCCATCAGTGAGACTAGCGGGGGGAACAATGAGCAGTTCTTC
J gene: TRBJ2-1
clone size: many
D gene: TRBD2
V gene: TRBV10-3

CDR3 protein: CSASTGTEEETQYF
CDR3 DNA: TGCAGTGCTTCTACCGGGACTGAAGAAGAGACCCAGTACTTC
J gene: TRBJ2-5
clone size: .
D gene: .
V gene: TRBV20-1

CDR3 protein: CASEGRDTYEQYF
CDR3 DNA: TGTGCCAGCGAGGGCAGGGACACCTACGAGCAGTACTTC
J gene: TRBJ2-7
clone size: many
D gene: .
V gene: TRBV28

CDR3 protein: CASRGHMIEEAQYF
CDR3 DNA: TGTGCCAGTCGGGGTCATATGATTGAAGAGGCCCAGTACTTC
J gene: TRBJ2-5
clone size: many
D gene: .
V gene: TRBV6-2/TRBV6-3

CDR3 protein: CASSYPQLEQEQYF
CDR3 DNA: TGTGCCAGCAGTTACCCCCAACTAGAGCAGGAGCAGTACTTC
J gene: TRBJ2-7
clone size: many
D gene: .
V gene: TRBV6-5

CDR3 protein: CSVLQGNEQFF
CDR3 DNA: TGCAGCGTCCTACAGGGCAATGAGCAGTTCTTC
J gene: TRBJ2-1
clone size: many
D gene: .
V gene: TRBV29-1

CDR3 protein: CASSRRTGIYGYTF
CDR3 DNA: TGTGCCAGTAGCCGCCGGACAGGGATCTATGGCTACACCTTC
J gene: TRBJ1-2
clone size: many
D gene: TRBD1
V gene: TRBV19

CDR3 protein: CASSFPPGKPYEQYF
CDR3 DNA: TGTGCCAGCAGTTTCCCCCCAGGGAAACCCTACGAGCAGTACTTC
J gene: TRBJ2-7
clone size: many
D gene: .
V gene: TRBV6-1

CDR3 protein: CASSVDPTSTDTQYF
CDR3 DNA: TGTGCCAGCAGCGTAGATCCTACGAGCACAGATACGCAGTATTTT
J gene: TRBJ2-3
clone size: many
D gene: .
V gene: TRBV9

CDR3 protein: CASSPTRQGGNEQFF
CDR3 DNA: TGTGCCAGCAGCCCGACCCGCCAGGGAGGGAATGAGCAGTTCTTC
J gene: TRBJ2-1
clone size: many
D gene: TRBD2
V gene: TRBV7-2

CDR3 protein: CASSPRQGKDEQYF
CDR3 DNA: TGTGCCAGCAGCCCTCGACAGGGGAAGGACGAGCAGTACTTC
J gene: TRBJ2-7
clone size: many
D gene: TRBD1
V gene: TRBV9

CDR3 protein: CASSEAVRALGASSGYGYTF
CDR3 DNA: TGTGCCAGCAGTGAAGCCGTAAGAGCCCTCGGTGCCAGTTCTGGCTATGGCTACACCTTC
J gene: TRBJ1-2
clone size: .
D gene: .
V gene: TRBV2

CDR3 protein: CASSQGDEQYF
CDR3 DNA: TGTGCCAGCAGCCAGGGTGACGAGCAGTACTTC
J gene: TRBJ2-7
clone size: many
D gene: .
V gene: TRBV3-1

CDR3 protein: CASRLRSSYNSILHF
CDR3 DNA: TGTGCCAGCAGGCTCAGGAGCTCCTATAATTCAATCCTCCACTTT
J gene: TRBJ1-6
clone size: .
D gene: .
V gene: TRBV6-1

CDR3 protein: CASSERTVGPVEKLFF
CDR3 DNA: TGTGCCAGCAGTGAGAGGACCGTGGGGCCGGTAGAAAAACTGTTTTTT
J gene: TRBJ1-4
clone size: many
D gene: .
V gene: TRBV2

CDR3 protein: CASSPQGSALQETQYF
CDR3 DNA: TGTGCCAGCAGCCCACAGGGAAGCGCGCTACAAGAGACCCAGTACTTC
J gene: TRBJ2-5
clone size: many
D gene: .
V gene: TRBV28

CDR3 protein: CASSYVGTATNYGYTF
CDR3 DNA: TGTGCCAGCAGTTATGTCGGGACAGCTACTAACTATGGCTACACCTTC
J gene: TRBJ1-2
clone size: many
D gene: TRBD1
V gene: TRBV6-6

CDR3 protein: CASSSHPERDFGSSGNTIYF
CDR3 DNA: TGTGCCAGCAGCTCCCATCCCGAGAGGGACTTCGGGAGCTCTGGAAACACCATATATTTT
J gene: TRBJ1-3
clone size: .
D gene: .
V gene: TRBV7-1

CDR3 protein: CASSPGQGTNEKLFF
CDR3 DNA: TGTGCCAGCAGCCCAGGACAGGGGACCAATGAAAAACTGTTTTTT
J gene: TRBJ1-4
clone size: many
D gene: TRBD1
V gene: TRBV4-2

CDR3 protein: CASSSSSLGPQHF
CDR3 DNA: TGTGCCAGCAGCTCATCCTCGTTGGGGCCCCAGCATTTT
J gene: TRBJ1-5
clone size: many
D gene: .
V gene: TRBV9

CDR3 protein: CASTPDPSGGAGETQYF
CDR3 DNA: TGCGCCAGCACTCCCGACCCATCCGGGGGGGCCGGCGAGACCCAGTACTTC
J gene: TRBJ2-5
clone size: many
D gene: TRBD2
V gene: TRBV5-1

CDR3 protein: CASSLVPMNTEAFF
CDR3 DNA: TGTGCCAGCAGTTTAGTGCCCATGAACACTGAAGCTTTCTTT
J gene: TRBJ1-1
clone size: many
D gene: .
V gene: TRBV28

CDR3 protein: CASSLDSGTGFYEQYF
CDR3 DNA: TGTGCCAGCAGCTTAGATTCCGGGACAGGTTTTTACGAGCAGTACTTC
J gene: TRBJ2-7
clone size: .
D gene: TRBD1
V gene: TRBV11-2

CDR3 protein: CASSRTTTGPQGGYGYTF
CDR3 DNA: TGCGCCAGCAGCAGGACTACAACGGGTCCCCAGGGTGGGTATGGCTACACCTTC
J gene: TRBJ1-2
clone size: many
D gene: .
V gene: TRBV5-1

CDR3 protein: CASGGQAIWLTEAFF
CDR3 DNA: TGTGCCTCCGGTGGACAGGCTATTTGGCTCACTGAAGCTTTCTTT
J gene: TRBJ1-1
clone size: many
D gene: TRBD1
V gene: TRBV6-1

CDR3 protein: CASSFPDAGFVDGYTF
CDR3 DNA: TGTGCCAGCAGTTTTCCCGATGCAGGGTTTGTGGATGGCTACACCTTC
J gene: TRBJ1-2
clone size: .
D gene: .
V gene: TRBV28

CDR3 protein: CAYQKRGGFGTQYF
CDR3 DNA: TGTGCCTATCAGAAGCGGGGGGGCTTCGGGACCCAGTACTTC
J gene: TRBJ2-5
clone size: .
D gene: TRBD2
V gene: TRBV30

CDR3 protein: CASSPTTGSEAFF
CDR3 DNA: TGTGCCAGCAGCCCTACAACAGGGTCTGAAGCTTTCTTT
J gene: TRBJ1-1
clone size: .
D gene: .
V gene: TRBV2

CDR3 protein: CATSGDDEKLFF
CDR3 DNA: TGTGCCACCAGCGGGGACGATGAAAAACTGTTTTTT
J gene: TRBJ1-4
clone size: many
D gene: .
V gene: TRBV24-1

CDR3 protein: CATSDPDRGSYNEQFF
CDR3 DNA: TGTGCCACCAGTGACCCGGACAGGGGCTCCTACAATGAGCAGTTCTTC
J gene: TRBJ2-1
clone size: many
D gene: TRBD1
V gene: TRBV24-1

CDR3 protein: CSERGQFSYEQYF
CDR3 DNA: TGCAGTGAACGGGGACAGTTCTCCTACGAGCAGTACTTC
J gene: TRBJ2-7
clone size: .
D gene: TRBD1
V gene: TRBV20-1

CDR3 protein: CAWSVGPFNSRLHF
CDR3 DNA: TGTGCCTGGAGTGTAGGTCCGTTTAATTCACGCCTCCACTTT
J gene: TRBJ1-6
clone size: .
D gene: .
V gene: TRBV30

CDR3 protein: CNAGRDPLRGEQYF
CDR3 DNA: TGCAATGCTGGCAGGGATCCTCTCCGTGGCGAGCAGTATTTC
J gene: TRBJ2-7
clone size: .
D gene: .
V gene: TRBV20-1

CDR3 protein: CSACRDYGGQQFF
CDR3 DNA: TGCAGTGCTTGCCGGGACTATGGCGGTCAGCAGTTCTTC
J gene: TRBJ2-1
clone size: many
D gene: TRBD2
V gene: TRBV20-1

CDR3 protein: CASSQATSGATDTQYF
CDR3 DNA: TGTGCCAGCAGCCAAGCCACCAGCGGGGCCACAGATACGCAGTATTTT
J gene: TRBJ2-3
clone size: many
D gene: TRBD2
V gene: TRBV4-2

CDR3 protein: CASRRSDRDWDEQFF
CDR3 DNA: TGTGCCAGCAGACGATCAGACAGGGATTGGGATGAGCAGTTCTTC
J gene: TRBJ2-1
clone size: many
D gene: TRBD1
V gene: TRBV6-4

CDR3 protein: CASVGQRGAGANVLTF
CDR3 DNA: TGTGCCAGCGTGGGGCAAAGAGGGGCTGGGGCAAACGTCCTGACTTTC
J gene: TRBJ2-6
clone size: few
D gene: .
V gene: TRBV28